Each of the 12 T cell receptor beta chains below was sequenced from the same sample in a study of neurological immune-mediated disorders. One entry per CDR3 protein, called by TCRdb with MiXCR from the 5' RACE reads. The table lists about 30,000 distinct CDR3 sequences, roughly an eighth of them singletons. Sequenced input: PBMCs. The source is a man aged 55-75 years in good health.

The V and J genes are TRBV7-2 and TRBJ2-5; 9 positions match TRBD1. The CDR3 loop spans 15 amino acids. CDR1 and CDR2 (germline): SGHTA, FQGNSA. V was pared by 5 bases and J by 6 bases, with 10 bases of the junction left unmatched. The CDR3 loop is CASSTETGGLKTQYF. DNA of the CDR3: TGTGCCAGCAGCACCGAAACAGGGGGCTTGAAGACCCAGTACTTC.

This clonotype was counted ten times or more. The CDR3 spells CASSLNTNTEAFF. The CDR3 coding sequence is TGTGCCAGCAGCCTTAACACGAACACTGAAGCTTTCTTT. This sequence joins TRBV5-5 and TRBJ1-1; D gene ambiguous. V lost 4 bases, J lost 1 base, and 8 bases lay in between. Germline loops: CDR1 SGHKS, CDR2 YYEKEE (reference sequence). This CDR3 has 13 amino acids.

This clonotype was seen repeatedly, ten times or more. This chain uses TRBV11-1 with TRBJ2-7; either TRBD1 or TRBD2 may supply D (5 bases each). From germline, CDR1 is SGHAT and CDR2 FQDESV (reference sequence). Between the trimmed V and J ends, which lost 1 base and 3 bases, there was a span of 16 bases. This CDR3 comprises 16 residues. CDR3 sequence (DNA): TGTGCCAGCAGCTTAGACTCGGGACCGAGGGGCTACGAGCAGTACTTC. This codes for CASSLDSGPRGYEQYF.

This clonotype is classed as medium-sized. The chain couples TRBV6-6 to TRBJ2-3; D ambiguous. The germline V gene has CDR1 MNHNY and CDR2 SVGAGI (reference sequence). The CDR3 has 12 amino acids. The V end lost 8 bases, the J end lost 0 bases, and 6 bases lay between the germline ends. The CDR3 region is CASRSSTDTQYF. In DNA form, the CDR3 reads TGTGCCAGCCGTTCTAGCACAGATACGCAGTATTTT.

The rearrangement uses TRBV29-1 and TRBJ2-1; D is uncertain. The CDR3 covers 12 residues. V lost 7 bases to trimming and J lost 3 bases, with 10 bases between them. The germline V gene encodes CDR1 SQVTM and CDR2 ANQGSEA. CDR3 in amino acids: CSGDKGYNEQFF. Here the CDR3 DNA reads TGCAGCGGAGACAAAGGCTACAATGAGCAGTTCTTC.

This clonotype was observed many times. The CDR3 protein is CASSVFGGSSNEQFF. DNA of the CDR3: TGTGCCAGCAGCGTGTTTGGCGGGAGCTCCAATGAGCAGTTCTTC. The V gene is TRBV9, the J gene TRBJ2-1, with 7 bases fitting TRBD2. The germline V gene encodes CDR1 SGDLS and CDR2 YYNGEE. V dropped 2 bases and J dropped 6; count of bases not matched to a gene: 8. The CDR3 spans 15 residues.

Ten or more counts support this clonotype. For the CDR3, the DNA is TGCGCCAGCAGCCAGGAAGGGAGGCATTCACCCCTCCACTTT. It specifies CASSQEGRHSPLHF. The chain joins TRBV5-1 to TRBJ1-6; no reliable D call. This CDR3 has 14 amino acids. Per the germline V gene, CDR1 is SGHRS and CDR2 is YFSETQ. V shed 4 bases and J shed 8 bases, with 13 bases lying between them.

This clonotype was observed many times. This chain uses TRBV7-3 with TRBJ2-1; 8 bases align to TRBD2. Germline assignment: CDR1 SGHTA and CDR2 FQGTGA. V lost 3 bases, J lost 9 bases, and 1 base stayed unmatched. CDR3 size: 12 residues. The CDR3 coding sequence is TGTGCCAGCAGCTTCCGGGAGGGTGAGCAGTTCTTC. The encoded protein is CASSFREGEQFF.

In its sample, this clonotype is medium-sized. The V and J genes are TRBV5-1 and TRBJ2-7, with no clear D. This CDR3 has 15 amino acids. The V gene's germline CDR1 is SGHRS and CDR2 YFSETQ. V lost 4 bases and J lost 2, with 16 bases in between. CDR3 loop: CASSRLTGSPYEQYF. The CDR3, as DNA: TGCGCCAGCAGCCGCCTTACCGGCAGTCCCTACGAGCAGTACTTC.

The chain couples TRBV20-1 to TRBJ2-1; possible D gene TRBD1, 5 bases. The CDR3 consists of 11 residues. Germline V CDR1 and CDR2: DFQATT, SNEGSKA (reference sequence). V lost 5 bases, J lost 15 bases, and 17 bases lay in between. CDR3 sequence (DNA): TGCAGTGCTTTGGGGCGTAATGATCTGTTCTTC. Residues: CSALGRNDLFF.

At least ten counts were recorded for this clonotype. The rearrangement links TRBV28 to TRBJ2-7; 8 nucleotides line up with TRBD1. V lost 3 bases and J lost 0; bases outside the gene matches: 7. The V gene's germline CDR1 is MDHEN and CDR2 SYDVKM. The CDR3 runs 16 residues. CDR3 nucleotides: TGTGCCAGCAGTTTCTGGGACAGGACGACCTCCTACGAGCAGTACTTC. Its protein product is CASSFWDRTTSYEQYF. Full variable domain (outside the CDR3, taken from reference TRBV28 and TRBJ2-7): DVKVTQSSRYLVKRTGEKVFLECVQDMDHENMFWYRQDPGLGLRLIYFSYDVKMKEKGDIPEGYSVSREKKERFSLILESASTNQTSMYLCASSFWDRTTSYEQYFGPGTRLTVT.

Many counts were recorded for this clonotype. The chain carries TRBV7-6 and TRBJ2-1, with D perhaps TRBD1 or TRBD2 (5 bases each). The V end lost 1 base, the J end lost 12 bases, and 16 bases lay between the germline ends. CDR1 is SGHVS and CDR2 is FNYEAQ in the germline V gene. CDR3 length: 14 amino acids. CDR3 sequence (DNA): TGTGCCAGCAGCTTAGTGCCTGGGGTTGGGGGGCAGTTCTTC. This encodes CASSLVPGVGGQFF.